The sequence of this T cell receptor (beta chain) was determined in a study of shared clonotypes between healthy human individuals. Assay used: immunoSEQ multiplex PCR; TCRdb lists only in-frame clones, some missing. The sample has about 2.3 million clones, 92% seen once. Trimming cost V 6 bases and J 2 bases, with 17 bases left between them. The CDR3 sequence is 15 residues long. Looked up from germline, CDR1 is SGHVS and CDR2 is FQNEAQ. Sequencing was done on a sample of naive CD4+ T cells from PBMCs. Subset defined: CD45RA+ positively selected. The chain combines TRBV7-8 with TRBJ2-7; possible D gene TRBD1, 6 bases. The receptor comes from a man between 18 and 35 years old in good health. Some clones in this sample may be carry-over from other donors' samples. CDR3 bases: TGTGCCAGCAGTCAAACTCGGACAGAGGCCTACGAGCAGTACTTC. Protein sequence: CASSQTRTEAYEQYF.